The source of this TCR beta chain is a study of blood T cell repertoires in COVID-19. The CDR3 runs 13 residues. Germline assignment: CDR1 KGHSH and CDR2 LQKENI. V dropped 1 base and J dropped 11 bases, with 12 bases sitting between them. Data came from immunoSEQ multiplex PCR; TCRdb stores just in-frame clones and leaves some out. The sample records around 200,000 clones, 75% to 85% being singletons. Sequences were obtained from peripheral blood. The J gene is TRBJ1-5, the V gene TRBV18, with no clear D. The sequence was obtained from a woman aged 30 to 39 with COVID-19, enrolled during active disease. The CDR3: CASSPREGLAQHF. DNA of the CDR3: TGTGCCAGCTCACCACGCGAGGGTTTGGCCCAGCATTTT. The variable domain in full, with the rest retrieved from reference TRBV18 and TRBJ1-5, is NAGVMQNPRHLVRRRGQEARLRCSPMKGHSHVYWYRQLPEEGLKFMVYLQKENIIDESGMPKERFSAEFPKEGPSILRIQQVVRGDSAAYFCASSPREGLAQHFGDGTRLSIL.